These 18 T cell receptor beta chains share one sample of origin, sequenced in a study of T cell clones after liver transplantation. Sequencing was performed with immunoSEQ multiplex PCR; in TCRdb, only in-frame clones are kept and a portion is missing. The data hold about 75,000 clones, with around 80% observed a single time. Here the sequenced sample was CD4+ T cells from blood, taken around 48 months after liver transplant. The receptors here all came from a human patient who received a liver transplant. Some T cells may originate from the graft donor.

V and J are TRBV6-5 and TRBJ1-1, with 8 bases that match TRBD1. J gave up 5 bases and V 6 bases, and 5 bases lay outside the gene matches. The V gene's germline CDR1 is MNHEY and CDR2 SVGAGI. The CDR3 is made up of 13 amino acids. The CDR3 DNA follows: TGTGCCAGCAGAGGACAGGGCGGTACTGAAGCTTTCTTT. Protein sequence: CASRGQGGTEAFF.

V and J are TRBV5-8 and TRBJ1-3, with 9 bases aligning to TRBD1. V was clipped by 8 bases and J by 3 bases; unmatched bases: 15. Germline V gene data show CDR1 as SGHTS and CDR2 as YDEGEE. The CDR3 spans 17 residues. CDR3 in DNA: TGTGCCAGGAACGGGAGGGGACAGGGTAGCTTTGGAAACACCATATATTTT. Protein sequence: CARNGRGQGSFGNTIYF.

The chain is built from TRBV5-5 and TRBJ2-7; TRBD2 matches at 7 bases. This CDR3 is 16 amino acids long. Germline V gene lookup returns CDR1 SGHKS and CDR2 YYEKEE (reference sequence). J lost 7 bases, V lost 3 bases, and 16 bases had no gene match. The CDR3 nucleotides are TGTGCCAGCAGCTCCCTTACAGTGACTAGCAGAGAGGAGCAGTACTTC. It specifies CASSSLTVTSREEQYF. The whole variable domain, filled in from reference TRBV5-5 and TRBJ2-7, reads DAGVTQSPTHLIKTRGQQVTLRCSPISGHKSVSWYQQVLGQGPQFIFQYYEKEERGRGNFPDRFSARQFPNYSSELNVNALLLGDSALYLCASSSLTVTSREEQYFGPGTRLTVT.

The rearrangement links TRBV14 to TRBJ1-2; D remains unclear. CDR3 size: 13 residues. Trimming removed 4 bases at V and 2 bases at J, with 8 bases between. CDR1 and CDR2 from the germline V gene are SGHDN and FVKESK. The DNA for the CDR3 is TGTGCCAGCAGCCGGCAGAGGAACTATGGCTACACCTTC. Translation: CASSRQRNYGYTF.

The chain combines TRBV6-5 with TRBJ1-6, with 7 bases matching TRBD1. Germline CDR1 reads MNHEY; CDR2 reads SVGAGI. The CDR3 is 14 residues long. After removal of 7 bases from V and 5 bases from J, the junction contained 5 bases not matched to a gene. CDR3 amino acids: CASTPGQHNSPLHF. The CDR3, as DNA: TGTGCCAGCACTCCGGGACAGCATAATTCACCCCTCCACTTT.

The chain carries TRBV5-1 and TRBJ2-7; D is perhaps TRBD1 (6 bases). V was clipped by 4 bases and J by 2 bases, with 13 bases between them. The CDR3 length is 14 residues. CDR1 and CDR2 from the germline V gene are SGHRS and YFSETQ. CDR3 in DNA: TGCGCCAGCAGCCCACAGACAGGAACCTACGAGCAGTACTTC. This encodes CASSPQTGTYEQYF.

The V and J genes are TRBV19 and TRBJ2-1; the match to TRBD1 covers 9 bases. The CDR3 extends over 15 amino acids. Germline V gene data show CDR1 as LNHDA and CDR2 as SQIVND (reference sequence). V was clipped by 5 bases and J by 7 bases; unmatched bases: 9. DNA for the CDR3: TGTGCCAGTAGTTTACGGGACAGGGAATTAAATGAGCAGTTCTTC. It codes for CASSLRDRELNEQFF.

Comment on this clone: One end of the junction fails to match germline, which may point to a read error. The chain employs TRBV5-1 and TRBJ2-5; 15 bases map to TRBD2. The CDR3 totals 14 residues. CDR1 is SGHRS, CDR2 YFSETQ, per germline. The CDR3 spells CASSWGLAGGEGDF. The CDR3, as DNA: TGCGCCAGCAGCTGGGGACTAGCGGGGGGCGAAGGGGACTTC.

The chain couples TRBV14 to TRBJ2-1; 11 bases map to TRBD2. In germline, CDR1 is SGHDN, CDR2 FVKESK. V shed 4 bases, J shed 5 bases, and the junction held 7 bases outside the gene matches. CDR3 length equals 16 residues. The CDR3 reads CASSPYTSGGDNEQFF. The CDR3 bases are TGTGCCAGCAGCCCGTATACTAGCGGGGGCGACAATGAGCAGTTCTTC.

The chain has TRBV7-3 and TRBJ2-2; 8 nucleotides match TRBD2. Trimming cost V 3 bases and J 2 bases; bases outside gene matches: 8. The CDR3 has 17 residues. Germline values: CDR1 SGHTA, CDR2 FQGTGA. The CDR3 nucleotides read TGTGCCAGCAGCTTTGACGGGACTAGGGCAAACACCGGGGAGCTGTTTTTT. This sequence encodes CASSFDGTRANTGELFF. The full variable domain, completed using reference TRBV7-3 and TRBJ2-2, is GAGVSQTPSNKVTEKGKYVELRCDPISGHTALYWYRQSLGQGPEFLIYFQGTGAADDSGLPNDRFFAVRPEGSVSTLKIQRTERGDSAVYLCASSFDGTRANTGELFFGEGSRLTVL.

This sequence joins TRBV4-3 and TRBJ1-5; D is ambiguous. Germline assignment: CDR1 LGHNA and CDR2 YSLEER. This CDR3 is 18 amino acids long. Trimming pared 0 bases from V and 1 base from J, leaving 16 bases between. DNA of the CDR3: TGCGCCAGCAGCCAAGATGGGCCTTCCTCGGCGAGCAATCAGCCCCAGCATTTT. As protein: CASSQDGPSSASNQPQHF.

The V and J genes are TRBV19 and TRBJ1-4; 9 bases are a match to TRBD1. The CDR3 length is 17 residues. The trim removed 7 bases at V and 5 bases at J, leaving 14 bases unmatched. In germline, CDR1 is LNHDA, CDR2 SQIVND (reference sequence). CDR3 coding DNA: TGTGCCAGTACCCACCTTCCTGGACAGGGGTCAAATGAAAAACTGTTTTTT. Its protein product is CASTHLPGQGSNEKLFF.

This clone was seen at least ten times. The chain couples TRBV5-1 to TRBJ1-1; 7 bases line up with TRBD1. This CDR3 region has 12 residues. The germline V gene has CDR1 SGHRS and CDR2 YFSETQ. J was trimmed by 7 bases and V by 6 bases; bases with no gene match: 6. The CDR3 protein is CASIPRQGEAFF. CDR3 in DNA: TGCGCCAGCATCCCCCGACAGGGTGAAGCTTTCTTT.

The chain couples TRBV14 to TRBJ2-7; D perhaps matches TRBD2 (6 bases). The CDR3 loop spans 14 amino acids. CDR1 SGHDN and CDR2 FVKESK come from the germline V gene. The V gene lost 1 base and the J gene lost 8 bases, with 15 bases spanning the gap. The CDR3 is CASSQAGVRIKQYF. In DNA form, the CDR3 reads TGTGCCAGCAGCCAAGCGGGAGTTAGGATCAAGCAGTACTTC.

The chain is built from TRBV7-2 and TRBJ2-3; a possible D gene is TRBD1 (5 bases). Per the germline V gene, CDR1 is SGHTA and CDR2 is FQGNSA. V lost 1 base and J 1 base, leaving 12 bases between the germline ends. The CDR3 has 16 amino acids. The CDR3 here is CASSLESRVGTDTQYF. The DNA for the CDR3 is TGTGCCAGCAGCTTAGAATCCAGGGTGGGCACAGATACGCAGTATTTT.

This clone was counted between two and nine times. This chain joins TRBV10-3 and TRBJ2-1, with 7 bases fitting TRBD1. The V gene end was trimmed by 0 bases and the J gene end by 6 bases; junction bases not matched to a gene: 8. The V gene's germline CDR1 is ENHRY and CDR2 SYGVKD. CDR3 length: 16 amino acids. The CDR3 bases are TGTGCCATCAGTGAGTCGACAGGGTGGGGGAGCAATGAGCAGTTCTTC. This encodes CAISESTGWGSNEQFF.

This clone was counted a single time. The rearrangement joins TRBV5-1 to TRBJ1-1; possible D gene TRBD1, 6 bases. The CDR3 loop spans 16 amino acids. The germline CDR1 and CDR2 sequences are SGHRS and YFSETQ. V dropped 3 bases and J dropped 4 bases, with 19 bases sitting between them. The CDR3 reads CASSWGTNHGGTEAFF. The DNA for the CDR3 is TGCGCCAGCAGCTGGGGGACAAACCATGGGGGCACTGAAGCTTTCTTT. Filled out from reference TRBV5-1 and TRBJ1-1, the complete variable domain reads KAGVTQTPRYLIKTRGQQVTLSCSPISGHRSVSWYQQTPGQGLQFLFEYFSETQRNKGNFPGRFSGRQFSNSRSEMNVSTLELGDSALYLCASSWGTNHGGTEAFFGQGTRLTVV.

A few counts support this clone. The chain couples TRBV2 to TRBJ2-7; no clear D. CDR1 and CDR2 from the germline V gene are SNHLY and FYNNEI. Trimming took off 4 bases at V and 6 bases at J, with 10 bases between the two ends. CDR3 length equals 12 residues. The CDR3 DNA reads TGTGCCAGCAGTGGAGTGTCGTCCGAGCAGTACTTC. This gives the protein CASSGVSSEQYF.